The 23 T cell receptor beta chains given below trace back to one sample, sequenced in a study of T-cell reconstitution after alpha-beta-depleted transplantation in children. Using unique molecular identifiers, the investigators prepared the TCRbeta library. TCRdb recomputed calls from the PCR reads with MiXCR, one row per CDR3 protein. The data show just over 350,000 distinct CDR3 sequences, 13% seen once. The input for sequencing was PBMCs, taken from the stem cell graft. The receptors come from a human donor who donated a stem cell graft to a child with Fanconi anemia.

In its sample, this clonotype was seen many times. The J gene is TRBJ2-1, the V gene TRBV5-1; D tentatively fits TRBD1 or TRBD2 (5 bases each). Per germline, CDR1 SGHRS and CDR2 YFSETQ. The CDR3 extends over 14 amino acids. Trimming removed 4 bases at V and 7 bases at J, with 15 bases between. CDR3 region: CASSRDLFLNEQFF. CDR3 in DNA: TGCGCCAGCAGCCGGGACCTTTTCTTGAATGAGCAGTTCTTC. Complete variable domain (other parts from reference TRBV5-1 and TRBJ2-1): KAGVTQTPRYLIKTRGQQVTLSCSPISGHRSVSWYQQTPGQGLQFLFEYFSETQRNKGNFPGRFSGRQFSNSRSEMNVSTLELGDSALYLCASSRDLFLNEQFFGPGTRLTVL.

This clonotype was counted at least ten times. The CDR3 is CSARVLGQSDTGELFF. CDR3 bases: TGCAGTGCTAGAGTGTTGGGACAGTCGGACACCGGGGAGCTGTTTTTT. The J gene is TRBJ2-2, the V gene TRBV20-1, with 7 bases matching TRBD1. CDR1 and CDR2 from the germline V gene are DFQATT and SNEGSKA (reference sequence). V was clipped by 1 base and J by 3 bases; unmatched bases: 8. The CDR3 is 16 residues long.

This clonotype came up a few times. This chain uses TRBV27 with TRBJ1-1; TRBD1 is a possible D gene (5 bases). Per germline, CDR1 MNHEY and CDR2 SMNVEV (reference sequence). The V and J ends lost 3 bases and 11 bases respectively, with 10 bases between them. The CDR3 contains 11 residues. CDR3 sequence: CASSFSGRAFF. Written as DNA, the CDR3 is TGTGCCAGCAGTTTCTCAGGGCGGGCTTTCTTT.

This clonotype has a handful of counts. This chain connects TRBV5-5 to TRBJ2-5; maybe TRBD1 (6 bases). V gave up 4 bases and J gave up 3 bases, with 16 bases separating them. The CDR3 contains 15 residues. CDR1 and CDR2 (germline): SGHKS, YYEKEE (reference sequence). CDR3 protein: CASSVVLRTEETQYF. DNA for the CDR3: TGTGCCAGCAGCGTGGTCCTCCGGACAGAAGAGACCCAGTACTTC.

This clonotype was counted between two and nine times. The chain links TRBV18 to TRBJ2-2; 7 bases are shared with TRBD1. There are 14 residues in the CDR3. CDR1 and CDR2 from the germline V gene are KGHSH and LQKENI. The trim removed 5 bases at V and 5 bases at J, leaving 5 bases unmatched. The DNA for the CDR3 is TGTGCCAGCTCATTTCAGGGGGAGACCGGGGAGCTGTTTTTT. Residues: CASSFQGETGELFF.

This chain uses TRBV5-1 with TRBJ2-7; possibly TRBD1 for D (6 bases). Germline V gene data show CDR1 as SGHRS and CDR2 as YFSETQ. V was shortened by 3 bases and J by 0 bases, with 16 bases between the two germline ends. The CDR3 is 16 residues long. CDR3 bases: TGCGCCAGCAGCTACTCGAACACACAGGGCTCCTACGAGCAGTACTTC. Residues: CASSYSNTQGSYEQYF.

This clonotype was observed a handful of times. This rearrangement joins TRBV6-1 to TRBJ2-5; 10 positions match TRBD2. The CDR3 spans 15 residues. Looked up from germline, CDR1 is MNHNS and CDR2 is SASEGT. The ends lost 6 bases at V and 5 bases at J; junction bases unmatched: 9. CDR3 residues: CASRPSGGASETQYF. CDR3 nucleotide sequence: TGTGCCAGCAGACCCAGCGGGGGGGCGTCGGAGACCCAGTACTTC.

This clonotype was recorded a few times. J is TRBJ1-6 and V is TRBV6-5, with D unresolved. The V end lost 0 bases, the J end lost 13 bases, and 16 bases lay between the germline ends. Germline assignment: CDR1 MNHEY and CDR2 SVGAGI. CDR3 size: 15 residues. As DNA, the CDR3 is TGTGCCAGCAGTTACTCGAAAGACACGGGGTCCCCCCTCCACTTT. This translates into CASSYSKDTGSPLHF.

In its sample, this clonotype was seen a few times. V gene TRBV18 combines with J gene TRBJ2-1, with unresolved D. The CDR3 is 13 residues long. Germline V lookup: CDR1 KGHSH, CDR2 LQKENI. V was clipped by 1 base and J by 5 bases, with 6 bases between them. The CDR3 region is CASSPLVDNEQFF. CDR3 DNA: TGTGCCAGCTCACCACTAGTAGACAATGAGCAGTTCTTC.

This clonotype was picked up a small number of times. The V gene is TRBV6-1, the J gene TRBJ2-5; D gene unclear. Germline lookup yields CDR1 MNHNS and CDR2 SASEGT. V was cut by 6 bases and J by 2 bases, with 10 bases left in between. The CDR3 runs to 13 residues. CDR3 in DNA: TGTGCCAGCAGGGTTACCATTCAAGAGACCCAGTACTTC. It codes for CASRVTIQETQYF.

This clonotype was detected ten times or more. This chain connects TRBV4-2 to TRBJ2-1; 8 bases match TRBD1. Trimming took 4 bases from V and 2 from J; bases not matched to a gene: 7. This CDR3 contains 16 residues. The germline V gene encodes CDR1 LGHNA and CDR2 YNFKEQ. DNA of the CDR3: TGTGCCAGCAGCCTTGCCGGGACAGGAGCCTACAATGAGCAGTTCTTC. Protein sequence: CASSLAGTGAYNEQFF.

In this sample, this clonotype turned up a few times. The CDR3 here is CASSLGGAAFF. As DNA, the CDR3 is TGTGCCAGCAGCTTAGGGGGAGCTGCTTTCTTT. The J gene is TRBJ1-1, the V gene TRBV11-2; no clear D gene. Trimming removed 1 base at V and 11 bases at J, with 8 bases between. The CDR3 length is 11 residues. Germline CDR1 SGHAT, CDR2 FQNNGV.

This clonotype has just a few counts. V usage is TRBV14 and J usage is TRBJ2-2, with TRBD1 identical over 7 bases. J lost 1 base, V lost 3 bases, and 2 bases had no gene match. Germline V gene lookup returns CDR1 SGHDN and CDR2 FVKESK. The CDR3 has 15 residues. The CDR3 nucleotides read TGTGCCAGCAGCCATCACAGGGGGAACACCGGGGAGCTGTTTTTT. This gives the protein CASSHHRGNTGELFF.

This clonotype was found many times. V gene TRBV14 combines with J gene TRBJ2-7; D not certain. The CDR3 runs to 15 residues. Germline V CDR1 and CDR2: SGHDN, FVKESK. The V end lost 0 bases, the J end lost 2 bases, and 11 bases lay between the germline ends. The DNA for the CDR3 is TGTGCCAGCAGCCAAGAAGAAGCCCTCCCCTACGAGCAGTACTTC. This codes for CASSQEEALPYEQYF.

The rearrangement uses TRBV15 and TRBJ2-1; a weak D match, TRBD2 (5 bases). The CDR3 is 12 residues long. The ends were cut back, 1 base at V and 8 bases at J, with 6 bases in the middle. Looked up from germline, CDR1 is LNHNV and CDR2 is YYDKDF (reference sequence). The chain's CDR3 is CATSRASYEQFF. The DNA of the CDR3 is TGTGCCACCAGCAGAGCTAGCTATGAGCAGTTCTTC.

The table lists this clonotype with many counts. The genes are TRBV6-2 or TRBV6-3 and TRBJ2-2, with D unclear. The CDR3 is made up of 13 amino acids. Germline V gene sequence: CDR1 MNHEY, CDR2 SVGEGT. V shed 6 bases and J shed 7 bases, with 12 bases lying between them. The DNA of the CDR3 is TGTGCCAGCAGGCAGACAATTATCGGGGAGCTGTTTTTT. Its translation is CASRQTIIGELFF.

This chain uses TRBV12-5 with TRBJ1-2; D remains unclear. The CDR3 totals 13 residues. V was clipped by 1 base and J by 3 bases, with 6 bases between them. In germline, CDR1 is LGHNT, CDR2 FRNRAP. This CDR3 reads CASGLEPYYGYTF. The CDR3 bases are TGTGCTAGTGGTTTGGAGCCGTACTATGGCTACACCTTC. The full variable domain, completed using reference TRBV12-5 and TRBJ1-2, is DARVTQTPRHKVTEMGQEVTMRCQPILGHNTVFWYRQTMMQGLELLAYFRNRAPLDDSGMPKDRFSAEMPDATLATLKIQPSEPRDSAVYFCASGLEPYYGYTFGSGTRLTVV.

This clonotype has a handful of counts. This chain's CDR3 is CASSFLTASDEQYF. In DNA, the CDR3 is TGTGCCAGCAGCTTCTTGACTGCGTCGGACGAGCAGTACTTC. The chain uses TRBV7-2 and TRBJ2-7; the D is unclear. This CDR3 has 14 amino acids. The germline gives CDR1 SGHTA, CDR2 FQGNSA. Trimming pared 3 bases from V and 5 bases from J, leaving 14 bases between.

This clonotype was observed at least ten times. V and J are TRBV5-1 and TRBJ2-5; 7 positions match TRBD2. Germline loops: CDR1 SGHRS, CDR2 YFSETQ. The CDR3 runs to 15 residues. Trimming cost V 4 bases and J 2 bases; bases outside gene matches: 8. As DNA, the CDR3 is TGCGCCAGCAGCCTAGGGTCTAGCGGTCAAGAGACCCAGTACTTC. It yields the protein CASSLGSSGQETQYF.

A few counts support this clonotype. This chain connects TRBV10-3 to TRBJ2-5, with 7 positions matching TRBD2. Germline V gene data show CDR1 as ENHRY and CDR2 as SYGVKD. With V trimmed by 6 bases and J by 2 bases, 3 bases remained unmatched. The CDR3 is 13 amino acids. The CDR3 region has the DNA TGTGCCATCAGCCCCGGGGGGCAAGAGACCCAGTACTTC. Encoded protein: CAISPGGQETQYF.

This clonotype appeared many times. The gene calls are TRBV5-1 and TRBJ2-5; 9 bases align to TRBD1. The CDR3 runs 14 residues. Germline V lookup: CDR1 SGHRS, CDR2 YFSETQ. V dropped 5 bases and J dropped 5; count of bases not matched to a gene: 7. The chain's CDR3 is CASRIQGAQETQYF. The DNA of the CDR3 is TGCGCCAGCAGGATACAGGGGGCTCAGGAGACCCAGTACTTC.

The CDR3 DNA sequence: TGTGCCAGTAGTATGGTTGAGAATTCACCCCTCCACTTT. It codes for CASSMVENSPLHF. V is TRBV19 and J is TRBJ1-6; D is ambiguous. The CDR3 loop spans 13 amino acids. Germline V CDR1 and CDR2: LNHDA, SQIVND (reference sequence). V was shortened by 3 bases and J by 7 bases, with 7 bases between the two germline ends.

In its sample, this clonotype was seen a few times. The genes are TRBV5-1 and TRBJ1-5; D possibly corresponds to TRBD1 (6 bases). CDR3 length: 15 residues. Trimming left V 4 bases short and J 2 bases short, with 13 bases between. Germline V CDR1 and CDR2: SGHRS, YFSETQ. CDR3 nucleotide sequence: TGCGCCAGCAGCCGAGGGGACATCGGCAATCAGCCCCAGCATTTT. This encodes CASSRGDIGNQPQHF.